The entry below gives a single TCR beta chain sequence along with its context. The antigen is unknown. This entry belongs to a study of beta chain features in type 1 diabetes. Study-wide results and caveats: In comparison with healthy donors, patients had naive, central memory and Treg TCRB repertoires that appeared more similar.

Every bit of the isolated RNA underwent reverse transcription, so sequencing read expressed TCRB transcripts. Only in-frame clones appear in the TCRdb table, and some are missing; sequencing was by immunoSEQ multiplex PCR. The table lists about 900,000 clones, roughly a sixth of them singletons. Sequenced material: naive CD4+ T cells from blood. The receptor was derived from a woman younger than 30 in good health.

This CDR3 is CASSLSGTANGYTF. CDR3 nucleotide sequence: TGTGCCAGCAGTTTATCCGGGACAGCCAATGGCTACACCTTC. This chain connects TRBV28 to TRBJ1-2; 7 bases match TRBD1. With V trimmed by 1 base and J by 6 bases, 5 bases remained unmatched. Germline lookup yields CDR1 MDHEN and CDR2 SYDVKM. The CDR3 is 14 residues long.